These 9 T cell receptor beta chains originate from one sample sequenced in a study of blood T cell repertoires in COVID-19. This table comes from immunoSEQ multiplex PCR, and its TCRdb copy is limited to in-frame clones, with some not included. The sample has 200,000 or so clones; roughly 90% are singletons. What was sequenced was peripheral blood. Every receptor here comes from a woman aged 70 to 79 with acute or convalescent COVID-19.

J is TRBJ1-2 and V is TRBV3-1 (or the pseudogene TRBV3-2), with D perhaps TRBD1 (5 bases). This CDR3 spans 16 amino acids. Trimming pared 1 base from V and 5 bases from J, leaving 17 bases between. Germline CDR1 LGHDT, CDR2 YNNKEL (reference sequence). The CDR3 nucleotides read TGTGCCAGCAGCCAAGTGAGGGGCGGCGGACTATATGGCTACACCTTC. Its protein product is CASSQVRGGGLYGYTF.

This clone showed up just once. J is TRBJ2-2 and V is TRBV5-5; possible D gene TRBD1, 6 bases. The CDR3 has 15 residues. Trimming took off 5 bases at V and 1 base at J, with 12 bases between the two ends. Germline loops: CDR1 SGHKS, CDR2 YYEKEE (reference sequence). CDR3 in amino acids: CASRRGHLNTGELFF. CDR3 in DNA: TGTGCCAGCAGAAGGGGACACTTGAACACCGGGGAGCTGTTTTTT.

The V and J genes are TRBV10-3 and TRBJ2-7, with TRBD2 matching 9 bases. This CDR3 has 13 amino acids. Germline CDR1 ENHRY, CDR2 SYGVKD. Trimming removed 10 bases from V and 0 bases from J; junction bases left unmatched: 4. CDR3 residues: CASASGDSYEQYF. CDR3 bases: TGTGCCAGCGCTAGCGGGGACTCCTACGAGCAGTACTTC.

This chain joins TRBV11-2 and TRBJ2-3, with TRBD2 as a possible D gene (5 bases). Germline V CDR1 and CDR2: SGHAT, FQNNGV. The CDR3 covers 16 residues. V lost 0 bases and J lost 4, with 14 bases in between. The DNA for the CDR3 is TGTGCCAGCAGCTTAGAGAATGCGGGCAGGTCAGATACGCAGTATTTT. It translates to CASSLENAGRSDTQYF.

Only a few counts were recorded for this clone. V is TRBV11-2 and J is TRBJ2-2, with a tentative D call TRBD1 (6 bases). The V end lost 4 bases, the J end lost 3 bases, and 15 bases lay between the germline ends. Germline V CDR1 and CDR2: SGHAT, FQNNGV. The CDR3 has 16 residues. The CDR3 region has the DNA TGTGCCAGCAGCTCGCCCACAGGGTGGCACACCGGGGAGCTGTTTTTT. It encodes CASSSPTGWHTGELFF. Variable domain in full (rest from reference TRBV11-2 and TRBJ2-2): EAGVAQSPRYKIIEKRQSVAFWCNPISGHATLYWYQQILGQGPKLLIQFQNNGVVDDSQLPKDRFSAERLKGVDSTLKIQPAKLEDSAVYLCASSSPTGWHTGELFFGEGSRLTVL.

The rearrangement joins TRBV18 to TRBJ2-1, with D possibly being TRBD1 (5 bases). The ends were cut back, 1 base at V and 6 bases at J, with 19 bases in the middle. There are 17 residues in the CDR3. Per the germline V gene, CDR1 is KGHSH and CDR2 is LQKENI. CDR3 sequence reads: CASSPQKGRVSGNEQFF. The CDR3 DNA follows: TGTGCCAGCTCACCACAAAAGGGCAGGGTTTCGGGCAATGAGCAGTTCTTC.

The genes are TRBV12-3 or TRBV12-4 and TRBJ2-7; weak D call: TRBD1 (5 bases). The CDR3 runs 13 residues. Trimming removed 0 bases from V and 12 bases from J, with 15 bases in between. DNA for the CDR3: TGTGCCAGCAGTTTAGCGCTACGGACACGGCTGTACTTC. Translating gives CASSLALRTRLYF.

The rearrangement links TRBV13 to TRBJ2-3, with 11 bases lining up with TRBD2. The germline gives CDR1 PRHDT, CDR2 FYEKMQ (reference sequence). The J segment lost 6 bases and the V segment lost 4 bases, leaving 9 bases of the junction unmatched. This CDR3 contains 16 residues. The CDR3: CASSYKETSGADTQYF. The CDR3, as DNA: TGTGCCAGCAGCTATAAGGAGACTAGCGGGGCCGATACGCAGTATTTT. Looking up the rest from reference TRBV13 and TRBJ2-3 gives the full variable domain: AAGVIQSPRHLIKEKRETATLKCYPIPRHDTVYWYQQGPGQDPQFLISFYEKMQSDKGSIPDRFSAQQFSDYHSELNMSSLELGDSALYFCASSYKETSGADTQYFGPGTRLTVL.

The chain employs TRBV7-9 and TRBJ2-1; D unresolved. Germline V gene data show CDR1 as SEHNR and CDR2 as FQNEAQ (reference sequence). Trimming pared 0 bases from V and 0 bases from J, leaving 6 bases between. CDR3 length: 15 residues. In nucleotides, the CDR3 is TGTGCCAGCAGCTTAGCGGCCGCCTCCTACAATGAGCAGTTCTTC. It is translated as CASSLAAASYNEQFF.